The next 8 T cell receptor beta chains were all read from a single sample in a study of T cell repertoires in cytomegalovirus infection. These receptors lack a known antigen. TCRdb analysed the reads with MiXCR anew, one entry per CDR3 protein. The sample has a few hundred thousand distinct CDR3 sequences, 35% to 50% seen once. The sequencing here drew on cultured PBMCs, taken from culture after CMV antigen stimulation. These receptors were taken from a human donor in good health (CMV status not recorded). Some clones in this sample may be carry-over from other donors' samples.

V usage is TRBV6-6 and J usage is TRBJ2-3; TRBD1 matches at 7 bases. V lost 4 bases and J lost 4; bases outside the gene matches: 5. The CDR3 contains 14 residues. The germline CDR1 and CDR2 sequences are MNHNY and SVGAGI (reference sequence). The DNA of the CDR3 is TGTGCCAGCAGTTTCAGACAGGGATCAGATACGCAGTATTTT. Translated, it gives CASSFRQGSDTQYF.

The V gene is TRBV18, the J gene TRBJ1-5, with D possibly matching TRBD1 (6 bases). The V end lost 1 base, the J end lost 2 bases, and 18 bases lay between the germline ends. Germline assignment: CDR1 KGHSH and CDR2 LQKENI. The CDR3 totals 18 residues. The CDR3 loop is CASSPQGEFLMGNQPQHF. The DNA of the CDR3 is TGTGCCAGCTCACCACAGGGGGAGTTTCTCATGGGCAATCAGCCCCAGCATTTT. The variable domain in full, completed from reference TRBV18 and TRBJ1-5, reads NAGVMQNPRHLVRRRGQEARLRCSPMKGHSHVYWYRQLPEEGLKFMVYLQKENIIDESGMPKERFSAEFPKEGPSILRIQQVVRGDSAAYFCASSPQGEFLMGNQPQHFGDGTRLSIL.

The V gene is TRBV7-8, the J gene TRBJ2-3; D call uncertain. The germline V gene encodes CDR1 SGHVS and CDR2 FQNEAQ. The CDR3 runs 12 residues. Trimming left V 7 bases short and J 5 bases short, with 10 bases between. The CDR3 DNA reads as TGTGCCAGCACCCCCCTCCTAGATACGCAGTATTTT. Translating it yields CASTPLLDTQYF.

This chain links TRBV7-9 with TRBJ2-5; D uncertain. The CDR3 has 13 amino acids. Germline loops: CDR1 SEHNR, CDR2 FQNEAQ (reference sequence). V lost 1 base to trimming and J lost 5 bases, with 8 bases between them. CDR3 sequence (DNA): TGTGCCAGCAGCTTAGAACAAGATGAGACCCAGTACTTC. Protein sequence: CASSLEQDETQYF.

This clonotype was recorded a few times. This sequence joins TRBV12-3 or TRBV12-4 and TRBJ1-5; 8 bases agree with TRBD1. The CDR3 extends over 14 amino acids. Germline trimming cut 6 bases from V and 5 bases from J; bases unmatched to any gene: 6. CDR3 bases: TGTGCCAGCAGGGGACAGGAAAGGCATCAGCCCCAGCATTTT. This gives the protein CASRGQERHQPQHF.

There are a few counts of this clonotype. This chain connects TRBV20-1 to TRBJ2-7; 9 bases are a match to TRBD2. The CDR3 covers 13 residues. Germline trimming cut 3 bases from V and 6 bases from J; bases unmatched to any gene: 6. In germline, CDR1 is DFQATT, CDR2 SNEGSKA (reference sequence). The CDR3 reads CSARGLASLEQYF. CDR3 nucleotides: TGCAGTGCTAGGGGACTAGCATCCCTCGAGCAGTACTTC.

The chain couples TRBV19 to TRBJ1-2; a possible D gene is TRBD1 (5 bases). V was shortened by 9 bases and J by 13 bases, with 12 bases between the two germline ends. The V gene's germline CDR1 is LNHDA and CDR2 SQIVND (reference sequence). The CDR3 extends over 9 amino acids. The CDR3 reads CASGTFPTF. In DNA, the CDR3 is TGTGCCAGCGGGACCTTCCCCACCTTC.

This clonotype has a handful of counts. The V and J genes are TRBV27 and TRBJ2-7; D may be TRBD1 (5 bases). The germline V gene has CDR1 MNHEY and CDR2 SMNVEV (reference sequence). The CDR3 contains 16 residues. Trimming removed 0 bases from V and 2 bases from J, with 14 bases in between. The chain's CDR3 is CASSLSSGYGPYEQYF. The CDR3 nucleotides are TGTGCCAGCAGTTTATCGTCAGGGTATGGACCCTACGAGCAGTACTTC.